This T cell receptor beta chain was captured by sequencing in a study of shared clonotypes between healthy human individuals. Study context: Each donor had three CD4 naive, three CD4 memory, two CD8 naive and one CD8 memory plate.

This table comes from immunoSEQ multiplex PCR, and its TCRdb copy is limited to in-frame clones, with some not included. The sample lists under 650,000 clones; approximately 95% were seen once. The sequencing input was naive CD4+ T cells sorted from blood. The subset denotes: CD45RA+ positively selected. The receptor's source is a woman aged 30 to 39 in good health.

The CDR3 bases are TGCGCCAGCAGCACCTACAGGGGGCCGGATCAGCCCCAGCATTTT. Amino acid sequence: CASSTYRGPDQPQHF. The chain combines TRBV5-1 with TRBJ1-5, with TRBD1 matching 9 bases. V shed 4 bases, J shed 5 bases, and the junction held 7 bases outside the gene matches. CDR3 size: 15 residues. CDR1 SGHRS and CDR2 YFSETQ come from the germline V gene.